These 9 T cell receptor beta chains came from one sample sequenced in a study of vaccination effects on CD4 cells after COVID-19. Investigators separated out CD4+ T cells once around nine days of culture had passed. The repertoire was sequenced with immunoSEQ multiplex PCR; TCRdb's copy has only in-frame clones and lacks some. The table lists more than 30,000 clones, more than 75% of them singletons, with about 2.7% in the top ten. No antigen has been assigned to these receptors. Here the sequenced sample was CD4+ T cells from PBMCs cultured without peptide, taken before COVID-19 vaccination. The receptors were sampled from a human donor who received a COVID-19 vaccine.

The chain uses TRBV3-1 (or the pseudogene TRBV3-2) and TRBJ2-5; no clear D gene. There are 12 residues in the CDR3. Germline CDR1 and CDR2: LGHDT and YNNKEL (reference sequence). V was pared by 2 bases and J by 4 bases, with 5 bases between. The DNA for the CDR3 is TGTGCCAGCAGCCAAACCCGAGAGACCCAGTACTTC. This codes for CASSQTRETQYF.

This clone was found once. The chain couples TRBV27 to TRBJ2-2; D is perhaps TRBD1 (5 bases). Trimming removed 8 bases from V and 0 bases from J, with 13 bases in between. Germline V gives CDR1 MNHEY, CDR2 SMNVEV (reference sequence). CDR3 size: 15 residues. For the CDR3, the DNA is TGTGCCAGCGGGGCGGCACCGCCGAACACCGGGGAGCTGTTTTTT. Translation gives CASGAAPPNTGELFF.

The chain employs TRBV6-5 and TRBJ2-7, with 13 bases identical to TRBD2. With 5 bases clipped from V and 2 bases from J, the junction kept 3 bases outside the gene matches. Germline V gene sequence: CDR1 MNHEY, CDR2 SVGAGI. CDR3 size: 15 residues. The CDR3 bases are TGTGCCAGCAGTACTAGCGGGGGGGCCCCCTACGAGCAGTACGTC. The encoded protein is CASSTSGGAPYEQYV.

This clone showed up just a few times. The gene calls are TRBV7-9 and TRBJ1-2; a weak D match, TRBD1 (5 bases). The germline gives CDR1 SEHNR, CDR2 FQNEAQ (reference sequence). This CDR3 is 15 amino acids long. V shed 5 bases and J shed 2 bases, with 15 bases lying between them. Here the CDR3 DNA reads TGTGCCAGCAGCCCTACGGGACTTCGAAACTATGGCTACACCTTC. It is translated as CASSPTGLRNYGYTF.

The chain combines TRBV18 with TRBJ2-1; D not certain. The CDR3 runs to 12 residues. Trimming took off 2 bases at V and 9 bases at J, with 8 bases between the two ends. Germline loops: CDR1 KGHSH, CDR2 LQKENI. The CDR3 reads CASSPDRREQFF. In nucleotides, the CDR3 is TGTGCCAGCTCACCAGACCGGCGTGAGCAGTTCTTC.

The chain is built from TRBV18 and TRBJ1-1; D is possibly TRBD1 (5 bases). Germline loops: CDR1 KGHSH, CDR2 LQKENI. The V end lost 2 bases, the J end lost 5 bases, and 12 bases lay between the germline ends. The CDR3 sequence is 14 residues long. In nucleotides, the CDR3 is TGTGCCAGCTCACCAGTGGGGGTGGTTACTGAAGCTTTCTTT. Protein: CASSPVGVVTEAFF. Filled out from reference TRBV18 and TRBJ1-1, the complete variable domain reads NAGVMQNPRHLVRRRGQEARLRCSPMKGHSHVYWYRQLPEEGLKFMVYLQKENIIDESGMPKERFSAEFPKEGPSILRIQQVVRGDSAAYFCASSPVGVVTEAFFGQGTRLTVV.

The chain recombines TRBV5-4 with TRBJ1-5; tentatively, D is TRBD1 (5 bases). Trimming left V 4 bases short and J 0 bases short, with 11 bases between. This CDR3 is built from 15 residues. Germline V gene lookup returns CDR1 SGHNT and CDR2 YYREEE (reference sequence). CDR3 loop: CASSIGGDSNQPQHF. The DNA for the CDR3 is TGTGCCAGCAGCATTGGGGGTGATAGCAATCAGCCCCAGCATTTT.

The chain recombines TRBV29-1 with TRBJ1-4; 12 bases agree with TRBD1. The CDR3 consists of 16 residues. Unmatched junction bases numbered 8, after V lost 1 base and J lost 8 bases. Per germline, CDR1 SQVTM and CDR2 ANQGSEA. CDR3 sequence reads: CSVEAALGTGGEKLFF. The CDR3 nucleotides read TGCAGCGTTGAAGCGGCCTTGGGGACAGGGGGCGAAAAACTGTTTTTT. The entire variable domain, with the rest obtained from reference TRBV29-1 and TRBJ1-4, is as follows: SAVISQKPSRDICQRGTSLTIQCQVDSQVTMMFWYRQQPGQSLTLIATANQGSEATYESGFVIDKFPISRPNLTFSTLTVSNMSPEDSSIYLCSVEAALGTGGEKLFFGSGTQLSVL.

This chain joins TRBV6-7 and TRBJ2-6, with D perhaps matching TRBD2 (5 bases). TRBV6-7 is an ORF for which the function is uncertain. There are 15 residues in the CDR3. V shed 9 bases and J shed 2 bases, with 14 bases lying between them. This CDR3 is CARSLGKAGANVLTF. The CDR3 DNA reads TGTGCCAGATCTCTCGGGAAAGCTGGGGCCAACGTCCTGACTTTC.